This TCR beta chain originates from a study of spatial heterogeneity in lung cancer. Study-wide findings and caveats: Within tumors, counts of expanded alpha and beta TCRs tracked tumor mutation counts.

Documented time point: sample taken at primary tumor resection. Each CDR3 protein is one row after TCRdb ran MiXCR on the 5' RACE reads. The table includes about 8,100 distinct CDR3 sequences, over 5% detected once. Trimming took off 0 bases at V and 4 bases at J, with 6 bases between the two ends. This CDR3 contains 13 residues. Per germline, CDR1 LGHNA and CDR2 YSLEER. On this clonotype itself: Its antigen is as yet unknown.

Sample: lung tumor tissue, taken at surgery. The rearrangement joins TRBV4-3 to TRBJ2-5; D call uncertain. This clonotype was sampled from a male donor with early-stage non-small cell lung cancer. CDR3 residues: CASSQDMGETQYF. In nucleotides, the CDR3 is TGCGCCAGCAGCCAAGACATGGGAGAGACCCAGTACTTC.